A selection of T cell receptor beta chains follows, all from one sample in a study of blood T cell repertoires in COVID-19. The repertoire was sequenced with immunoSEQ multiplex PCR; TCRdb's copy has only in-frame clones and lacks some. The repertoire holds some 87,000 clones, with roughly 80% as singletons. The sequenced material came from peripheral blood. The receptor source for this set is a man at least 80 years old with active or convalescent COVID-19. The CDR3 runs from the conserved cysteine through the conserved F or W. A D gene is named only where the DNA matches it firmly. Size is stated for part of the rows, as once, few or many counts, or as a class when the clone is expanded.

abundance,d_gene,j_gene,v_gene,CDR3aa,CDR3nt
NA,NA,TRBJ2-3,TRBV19,CASSRGALGADTQYF,TGTGCCAGCTCACGGGGGGCACTTGGGGCAGATACGCAGTATTTT
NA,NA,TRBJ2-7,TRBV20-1,CSARDGQQQYF,TGCAGTGCTAGAGATGGGCAGCAGCAGTACTTC
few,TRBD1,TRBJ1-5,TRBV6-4,CASSADGTASQPQHF,TGTGCCAGCAGTGCCGATGGGACAGCGTCTCAGCCCCAGCATTTT
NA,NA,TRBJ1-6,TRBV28,CASSFNRGSGNSPLHF,TGTGCCAGCAGTTTCAATCGGGGGAGTGGGAATTCACCCCTCCACTTT
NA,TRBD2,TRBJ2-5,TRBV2,CASSASGGETQYF,TGTGCCAGCAGTGCTAGCGGGGGGGAGACCCAGTACTTC
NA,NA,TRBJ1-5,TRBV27,CASSSGPTSNQPQHF,TGTGCCAGCAGTTCTGGGCCGACAAGCAATCAGCCCCAGCATTTT
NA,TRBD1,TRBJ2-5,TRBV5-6,CASSLPGTGLQETQYF,TGTGCCAGCAGCTTACCCGGGACAGGCCTCCAAGAGACCCAGTACTTC
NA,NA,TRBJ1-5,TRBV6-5,CAGTRAPQHF,TGTGCCGGCACCAGGGCACCCCAGCATTTT
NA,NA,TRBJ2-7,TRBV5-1,CASSLAPGGEQYF,TGCGCCAGCAGCTTGGCTCCAGGTGGCGAGCAGTACTTC
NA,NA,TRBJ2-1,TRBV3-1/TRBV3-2,CASSQAGRGTSYNEQFF,TGTGCCAGCAGCCAAGCCGGTAGGGGGACCTCCTACAATGAGCAGTTCTTC
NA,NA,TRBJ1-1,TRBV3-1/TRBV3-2,CASSPRVHPGTGEAFF,TGTGCCAGCAGCCCGAGGGTCCATCCTGGAACGGGTGAAGCTTTCTTT
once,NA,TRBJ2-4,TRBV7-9,CASSYTSLAKNIQYF,TGTGCCAGCAGCTACACGTCCCTAGCCAAAAACATTCAGTACTTC
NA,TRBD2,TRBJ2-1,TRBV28,CASSFGTSKQFF,TGTGCCAGCAGTTTCGGGACTAGCAAGCAGTTCTTC
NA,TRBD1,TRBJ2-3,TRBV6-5,CASSSTGGHTQYF,TGTGCCAGCAGTTCCACAGGGGGCCACACGCAGTATTTT
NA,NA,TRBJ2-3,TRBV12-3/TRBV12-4,CASTGFDTQYF,TGTGCCAGCACCGGTTTCGATACGCAGTATTTT
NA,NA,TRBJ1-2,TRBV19,CASSIDGLYGYTF,TGTGCCAGTAGTATAGACGGACTTTATGGCTACACCTTC
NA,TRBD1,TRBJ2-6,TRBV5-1,CASSSGQGAGGANVLTF,TGCGCCAGCAGCTCGGGACAGGGGGCTGGTGGGGCCAACGTCCTGACTTTC
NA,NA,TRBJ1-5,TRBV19,CASSIDAAQGYSNQPQHF,TGTGCCAGTAGTATAGATGCCGCTCAGGGGTATAGCAATCAGCCCCAGCATTTT
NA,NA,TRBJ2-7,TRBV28,CASRPTSAGVGSYEQYF,TGTGCCAGCAGGCCCACCTCTGCCGGGGTTGGGTCCTACGAGCAGTACTTC
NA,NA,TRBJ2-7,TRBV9,CASSARGSGEQYF,TGTGCCAGCAGCGCTAGGGGTTCAGGAGAGCAGTACTTC
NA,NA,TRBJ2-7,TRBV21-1,CASPGYEQYF,TGTGCCAGCCCGGGCTACGAGCAGTACTTC
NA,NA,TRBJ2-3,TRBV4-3,CASSHGVGRRITDTQYF,TGCGCCAGCAGCCACGGGGTTGGTCGCCGAATCACAGATACGCAGTATTTT
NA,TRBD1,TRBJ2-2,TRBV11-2,CASTSTGTGYTGELFF,TGTGCCAGCACCTCGACCGGGACAGGGTACACCGGGGAGCTGTTTTTT
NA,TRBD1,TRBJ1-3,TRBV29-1,CSVRIGQGAYGNTIYF,TGCAGCGTTAGGATTGGACAGGGGGCATATGGAAACACCATATATTTT
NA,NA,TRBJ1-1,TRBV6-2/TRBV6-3,CASSLLPNEAFF,TGTGCCAGCAGTTTGTTGCCTAATGAAGCTTTCTTT
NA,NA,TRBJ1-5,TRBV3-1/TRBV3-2,CASSIDNNQPQHF,TGTGCCAGCAGCATTGACAACAATCAGCCCCAGCATTTT
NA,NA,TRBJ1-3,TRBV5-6,CASSWRGLNSGNTIYF,TGTGCCAGCAGCTGGAGAGGACTGAACTCTGGAAACACCATATATTTT
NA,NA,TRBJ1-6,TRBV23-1,CASSPRRGGSYNSPLHF,TGCGCCAGCAGTCCCCGGCGGGGCGGATCCTATAATTCACCCCTCCACTTT
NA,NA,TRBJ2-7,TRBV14,CASSQTGTSYEQYF,TGTGCCAGCAGCCAGACAGGGACTTCCTACGAGCAGTACTTC
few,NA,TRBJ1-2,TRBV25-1,CASSQTGSYGYTF,TGTGCCAGCAGTCAAACGGGTTCCTATGGCTACACCTTC
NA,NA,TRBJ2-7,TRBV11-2,CASSLYVGSYEQYF,TGTGCCAGCAGCTTGTATGTAGGGAGCTACGAGCAGTACTTC
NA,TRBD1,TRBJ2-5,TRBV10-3,CAIRGDRGQETQYF,TGTGCCATCAGGGGCGACAGGGGTCAAGAGACCCAGTACTTC
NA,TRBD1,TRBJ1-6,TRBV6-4,CASSVDRDSPLHF,TGTGCCAGCAGTGTCGACAGGGACTCACCCCTCCACTTT
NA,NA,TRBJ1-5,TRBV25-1,CASSRRGFGTQHF,TGTGCCAGCAGTCGCAGAGGGTTTGGGACCCAGCATTTT
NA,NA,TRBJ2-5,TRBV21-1,CASSKSGTSGEVETQYF,TGTGCCAGCAGCAAAAGTGGGACTAGCGGGGAGGTGGAGACCCAGTACTTC
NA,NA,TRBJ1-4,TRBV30,CAWSSHRGLSNEKLFF,TGTGCCTGGAGTTCCCATAGGGGGTTGAGTAATGAAAAACTGTTTTTT
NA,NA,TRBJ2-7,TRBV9,CASSVGNADTYEQYF,TGTGCCAGCAGCGTAGGTAATGCAGACACCTACGAGCAGTACTTC
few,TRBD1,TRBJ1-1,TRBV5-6,CASSFWTGGQGAFF,TGTGCCAGCAGCTTTTGGACAGGGGGCCAGGGAGCTTTCTTT
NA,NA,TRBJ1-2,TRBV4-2,CASSQDLAQNYGYTF,TGTGCCAGCAGCCAAGATCTGGCACAGAACTATGGCTACACCTTC
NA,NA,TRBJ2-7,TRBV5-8,CASSLNPVGEQYF,TGTGCCAGCAGCTTGAACCCGGTCGGCGAGCAGTACTTC
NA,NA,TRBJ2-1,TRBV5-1,CASSPGQSQLVEQFF,TGCGCCAGCAGCCCCGGACAGTCCCAGCTAGTGGAGCAGTTCTTC
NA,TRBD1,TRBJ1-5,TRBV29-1,CSVVTGAGQPQHF,TGCAGCGTTGTTACAGGGGCCGGACAGCCCCAGCATTTT
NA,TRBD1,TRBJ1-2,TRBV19,CASSILDRNYGYTF,TGTGCCAGTAGTATCCTGGACAGGAACTATGGCTACACCTTC
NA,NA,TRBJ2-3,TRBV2,CASSKRVSTDTQYF,TGTGCCAGCAGCAAGCGGGTTAGCACAGATACGCAGTATTTT
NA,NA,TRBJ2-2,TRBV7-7,CASSAGTTTGELFF,TGTGCTAGCAGCGCCGGGACAACTACCGGGGAGCTGTTTTTT
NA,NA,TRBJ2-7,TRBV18,CASSPQSGNEQYF,TGTGCCAGCTCACCACAGTCAGGGAACGAGCAGTACTTC
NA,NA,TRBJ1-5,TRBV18,CASSLLEGSNQPQHF,TGTGCCAGCTCACTTCTGGAGGGGAGCAATCAGCCCCAGCATTTT
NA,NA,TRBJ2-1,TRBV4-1,CASSQLILGTENEQFF,TGCGCCAGCAGCCAACTAATACTAGGTACGGAAAATGAGCAGTTCTTC
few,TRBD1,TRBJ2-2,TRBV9,CASSARTGPNTGELFF,TGTGCCAGCAGCGCCCGGACAGGTCCGAACACCGGGGAGCTGTTTTTT
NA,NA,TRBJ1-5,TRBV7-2,CASSFWENQPQHF,TGTGCCAGCAGCTTCTGGGAGAATCAGCCCCAGCATTTT
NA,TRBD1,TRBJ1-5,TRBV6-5,CASSLTGVSNQPQHF,TGTGCCAGCAGCCTAACAGGGGTTAGCAATCAGCCCCAGCATTTT
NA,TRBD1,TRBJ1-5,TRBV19,CASSIIQGASYSNQPQHF,TGTGCCAGTAGTATTATACAGGGGGCGAGTTATAGCAATCAGCCCCAGCATTTT
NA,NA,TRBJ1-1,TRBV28,CASSQQQGMNTEAFF,TGTGCCAGCAGTCAGCAACAGGGCATGAACACTGAAGCTTTCTTT
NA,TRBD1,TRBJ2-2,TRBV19,CASSILTGVGNTGELFF,TGTGCCAGTAGTATTCTCACAGGGGTCGGGAACACCGGGGAGCTGTTTTTT
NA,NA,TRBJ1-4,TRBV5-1,CASRTGEELFF,TGCGCCAGCAGGACGGGGGAGGAACTGTTTTTT
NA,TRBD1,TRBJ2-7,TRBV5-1,CASTDRGLGEQYF,TGCGCCAGCACGGACAGGGGGCTAGGAGAGCAGTACTTC
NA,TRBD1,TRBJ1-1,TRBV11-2,CASSWDRVNTEAFF,TGTGCCAGCAGTTGGGACAGGGTGAACACTGAAGCTTTCTTT
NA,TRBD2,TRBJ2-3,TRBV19,CASSTRLAGGTDTQYF,TGTGCCAGTAGTACCCGGCTAGCGGGGGGCACAGATACGCAGTATTTT
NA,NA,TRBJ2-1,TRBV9,CASSVSGSYNEQFF,TGTGCCAGCAGCGTTTCAGGGTCCTACAATGAGCAGTTCTTC
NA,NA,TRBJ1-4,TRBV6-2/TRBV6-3,CASSPTAGSVKLFF,TGTGCCAGCAGTCCGACAGCCGGCAGTGTAAAACTGTTTTTT